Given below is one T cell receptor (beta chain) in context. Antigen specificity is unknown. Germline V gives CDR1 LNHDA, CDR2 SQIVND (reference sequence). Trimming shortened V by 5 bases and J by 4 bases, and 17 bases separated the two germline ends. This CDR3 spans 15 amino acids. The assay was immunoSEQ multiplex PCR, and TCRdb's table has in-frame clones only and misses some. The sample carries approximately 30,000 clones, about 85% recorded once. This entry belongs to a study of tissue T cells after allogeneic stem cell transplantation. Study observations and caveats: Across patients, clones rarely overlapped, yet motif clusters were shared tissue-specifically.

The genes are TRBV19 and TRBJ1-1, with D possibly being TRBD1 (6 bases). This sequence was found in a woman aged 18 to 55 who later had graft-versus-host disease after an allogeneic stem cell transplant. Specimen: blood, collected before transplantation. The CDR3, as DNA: TGTGCCAGTAGTCCGAGAAGGGGGGGGATCACTGAAGCTTTCTTT. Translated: CASSPRRGGITEAFF.